Presented here are 5 T cell receptor beta chains from one specimen sequenced in a study of shared clonotypes between healthy human individuals. TCRdb's copy holds only in-frame clones and misses some; the assay was immunoSEQ multiplex PCR. The table records approximately 1,000,000 clones, roughly 80% of them present only once. Material for sequencing was memory CD4+ T cells from PBMCs. As to subset: CD45RA-negative fraction. All receptors come from a man younger than 35 in good health. Some clones in this sample may be carry-over from other donors' samples.

The chain couples TRBV6-1 to TRBJ1-1; TRBD1 might be the D (5 bases). This CDR3 contains 14 residues. Germline V lookup: CDR1 MNHNS, CDR2 SASEGT. V was trimmed by 2 bases and J by 4 bases, leaving 11 bases between them. CDR3 sequence (DNA): TGTGCCAGCAGTGAATCGGGGCCCGGCACTGAAGCTTTCTTT. It is translated as CASSESGPGTEAFF.

The gene calls are TRBV7-8 and TRBJ2-3; 7 nucleotides align to TRBD2. The CDR3 has 15 amino acids. J was trimmed by 1 base and V by 5 bases; bases with no gene match: 6. Germline V gene lookup returns CDR1 SGHVS and CDR2 FQNEAQ. The CDR3 bases are TGTGCCAGCAGCCCCGGGAGGCCGGGCACAGATACGCAGTATTTT. It codes for CASSPGRPGTDTQYF. The whole variable domain, filled in from reference TRBV7-8 and TRBJ2-3, reads GAGVSQSPRYKVAKRGQDVALRCDPISGHVSLFWYQQALGQGPEFLTYFQNEAQLDKSGLPSDRFFAERPEGSVSTLKIQRTQQEDSAVYLCASSPGRPGTDTQYFGPGTRLTVL.

The sample holds a few counts of this clone. The rearrangement links TRBV30 to TRBJ1-2; TRBD1 is a possible D gene (5 bases). Trimming cost V 8 bases and J 5 bases, with 15 bases left between them. This CDR3 comprises 12 residues. Germline values: CDR1 GTSNPN, CDR2 SVGIG (reference sequence). The CDR3 here is CARDLGQYGYTF. In nucleotides, the CDR3 is TGTGCCCGAGACCTGGGGCAATATGGCTACACCTTC.

The CDR3 coding sequence is TGTGCCAGCAGTTACTTGGACTTGCGCACAGATACGCAGTATTTT. The encoded protein is CASSYLDLRTDTQYF. The chain uses TRBV6-6 and TRBJ2-3; TRBD2 is a possible D gene (5 bases). CDR3 length equals 15 residues. Trimming shortened V by 1 base and J by 1 base, and 9 bases separated the two germline ends. Per the germline V gene, CDR1 is MNHNY and CDR2 is SVGAGI (reference sequence).

The chain links TRBV15 to TRBJ2-2; 7 bases are a match to TRBD1. The V gene's germline CDR1 is LNHNV and CDR2 YYDKDF (reference sequence). V was pared by 0 bases and J by 5 bases, with 12 bases of the junction left unmatched. This CDR3 has 18 amino acids. The CDR3 is CATSRDPQGEFYTGELFF. CDR3 bases: TGTGCCACCAGCAGAGATCCTCAGGGGGAATTTTATACCGGGGAGCTGTTTTTT.